The rows below give T cell receptor beta chains drawn from one sample of a study of T cells after yellow fever vaccination. TCRdb reprocessed the 5' RACE reads via MiXCR and lists one record per CDR3 protein. The sample lists hundreds of thousands of distinct CDR3 sequences, approximately 12% occurring once. The sample consisted of CD4+ T cells sorted from PBMCs, taken 15 days after the yellow fever booster vaccination. All receptors derive from a young man who received the YFV17D yellow fever vaccine. Both conserved end residues are part of each CDR3. Fields, in order: V gene, D gene, J gene, clone size, CDR3 protein, CDR3 DNA. A D gene is named only where the DNA matches it firmly. Size is stated for part of the rows, as once, few or many counts, or as a class when the clone is expanded.

v_call: TRBV6-6; d_call: TRBD1; j_call: TRBJ1-2; clone_size: few; cdr3_aa: CASSFPDGTGGGYTF; cdr3_nt: TGTGCCAGCAGTTTCCCTGATGGGACAGGGGGTGGCTACACCTTC
v_call: TRBV6-5; d_call: TRBD1; j_call: TRBJ2-1; clone_size: NA; cdr3_aa: CASSYGTGNNEQFF; cdr3_nt: TGTGCCAGCAGTTATGGGACAGGGAACAATGAGCAGTTCTTC
v_call: TRBV6-5; d_call: TRBD2; j_call: TRBJ2-2; clone_size: NA; cdr3_aa: CASSYHQRGGRSGELFF; cdr3_nt: TGTGCCAGCAGTTACCACCAGCGGGGGGGCCGTAGCGGGGAGCTGTTTTTT
v_call: TRBV3-1; d_call: NA; j_call: TRBJ1-1; clone_size: many; cdr3_aa: CASSQDAGEAFF; cdr3_nt: TGTGCCAGCAGCCAAGATGCCGGTGAAGCTTTCTTT
v_call: TRBV5-1; d_call: NA; j_call: TRBJ2-5; clone_size: many; cdr3_aa: CASSLQETQYF; cdr3_nt: TGCGCCAGCAGCTTACAAGAGACCCAGTACTTC
v_call: TRBV9; d_call: TRBD2; j_call: TRBJ2-3; clone_size: NA; cdr3_aa: CASSVAGGPGTQYF; cdr3_nt: TGTGCCAGCAGCGTAGCGGGGGGGCCAGGGACGCAGTATTTT
v_call: TRBV28; d_call: NA; j_call: TRBJ1-2; clone_size: NA; cdr3_aa: CASSFGTPNYGYTF; cdr3_nt: TGTGCCAGCAGTTTTGGCACCCCTAACTATGGCTACACCTTC
v_call: TRBV6-5; d_call: TRBD1; j_call: TRBJ1-5; clone_size: NA; cdr3_aa: CASSSITGGGNQPQHF; cdr3_nt: TGTGCCAGCAGTTCAATTACAGGGGGCGGCAATCAGCCCCAGCATTTT
v_call: TRBV20-1; d_call: TRBD1; j_call: TRBJ1-4; clone_size: many; cdr3_aa: CSARARGVMRSEKLFF; cdr3_nt: TGCAGTGCTAGGGCCAGGGGGGTTATGCGAAGTGAAAAACTGTTTTTT
v_call: TRBV5-1; d_call: TRBD1; j_call: TRBJ1-2; clone_size: NA; cdr3_aa: CASSLVGQGVSNGYTF; cdr3_nt: TGCGCCAGCAGCTTGGTTGGACAGGGGGTGTCTAATGGCTACACCTTC
v_call: TRBV6-1; d_call: NA; j_call: TRBJ1-1; clone_size: NA; cdr3_aa: CASSEDRHTEAFF; cdr3_nt: TGTGCCAGCAGTGAAGATCGGCACACTGAAGCTTTCTTT
v_call: TRBV6-5; d_call: NA; j_call: TRBJ1-5; clone_size: once; cdr3_aa: CASSYSGPRGNQPQHF; cdr3_nt: TGTGCCAGCAGTTACTCGGGACCCCGCGGCAATCAGCCCCAGCATTTT
v_call: TRBV12-3/TRBV12-4; d_call: TRBD1; j_call: TRBJ2-1; clone_size: NA; cdr3_aa: CASSMDRGYNEQFF; cdr3_nt: TGTGCCAGCAGTATGGACAGGGGATACAATGAGCAGTTCTTC
v_call: TRBV7-9; d_call: TRBD1; j_call: TRBJ2-3; clone_size: few; cdr3_aa: CASNQQGLADTQYF; cdr3_nt: TGTGCCAGCAACCAACAGGGGTTAGCAGATACGCAGTATTTT
v_call: TRBV5-4; d_call: NA; j_call: TRBJ2-1; clone_size: NA; cdr3_aa: CASSRPSGFNEQFF; cdr3_nt: TGTGCCAGCAGCCGACCGTCCGGGTTCAATGAGCAGTTCTTC
v_call: TRBV5-1; d_call: NA; j_call: TRBJ1-2; clone_size: NA; cdr3_aa: CASSLKSYDYGYTF; cdr3_nt: TGCGCCAGCAGCTTGAAGAGTTATGACTATGGCTACACCTTC
v_call: TRBV7-2; d_call: TRBD2; j_call: TRBJ2-1; clone_size: few; cdr3_aa: CASSSRLASYNEQFF; cdr3_nt: TGTGCCAGCAGCTCCCGACTAGCGTCTTACAATGAGCAGTTCTTC
v_call: TRBV7-3; d_call: NA; j_call: TRBJ2-4; clone_size: few; cdr3_aa: CAIRGTGRRKKNIQYF; cdr3_nt: TGTGCCATCAGGGGTACGGGACGGAGAAAAAAAAACATTCAGTACTTC
v_call: TRBV12-3/TRBV12-4; d_call: TRBD1; j_call: TRBJ1-6; clone_size: few; cdr3_aa: CASTHPGTGISPLHF; cdr3_nt: TGTGCCAGCACTCATCCGGGGACAGGGATCTCACCCCTCCACTTT
v_call: TRBV7-2; d_call: NA; j_call: TRBJ2-1; clone_size: few; cdr3_aa: CASSIASLSSYNEQFF; cdr3_nt: TGTGCCAGCAGCATTGCTAGCCTGAGCTCCTACAATGAGCAGTTCTTC
v_call: TRBV6-2/TRBV6-3; d_call: NA; j_call: TRBJ2-2; clone_size: NA; cdr3_aa: CASSWTVTGELFF; cdr3_nt: TGTGCCAGCAGTTGGACAGTCACCGGGGAGCTGTTTTTT
v_call: TRBV6-6; d_call: NA; j_call: TRBJ2-3; clone_size: NA; cdr3_aa: CASKIVQASDTQYF; cdr3_nt: TGTGCCAGCAAAATTGTCCAAGCATCCGATACGCAGTATTTT
v_call: TRBV19; d_call: NA; j_call: TRBJ1-1; clone_size: few; cdr3_aa: CASSIDMALGTEAFF; cdr3_nt: TGTGCCAGTAGTATAGATATGGCCCTGGGGACTGAAGCTTTCTTT
v_call: TRBV12-3/TRBV12-4; d_call: TRBD1; j_call: TRBJ1-2; clone_size: NA; cdr3_aa: CASTVGQGYGYTF; cdr3_nt: TGTGCCAGCACCGTGGGACAGGGTTATGGCTACACCTTC
v_call: TRBV20-1; d_call: TRBD1; j_call: TRBJ1-6; clone_size: few; cdr3_aa: CSARVPGQYNSPLHF; cdr3_nt: TGCAGTGCTAGAGTTCCGGGACAGTATAATTCACCCCTCCACTTT
v_call: TRBV7-2; d_call: NA; j_call: TRBJ1-2; clone_size: few; cdr3_aa: CASSLWRVNYGYTF; cdr3_nt: TGTGCCAGCAGCTTATGGAGGGTCAACTATGGCTACACCTTC